Listed below are T cell receptor beta chains from one sample, sequenced in a study of radiotherapy plus CTLA-4 blockade in lung cancer. The data were produced by immunoSEQ multiplex PCR, yet TCRdb's version contains in-frame clones alone and is incomplete. Of some 40,000 clones listed, approximately 77% are singletons. The material was peripheral blood, obtained from a patient treated with radiotherapy plus ipilimumab. The receptors shown here come from a human donor with non-small cell lung cancer whose response to radiotherapy plus ipilimumab could not be evaluated. Both conserved end residues are part of each CDR3. The order of the fields is J gene, clone size, D gene, V gene, CDR3 protein, CDR3 DNA. D genes are given only for firm matches. A row's size may be missing; if present it is once, few, many or a size class.

>TRBJ2-5|few|TRBD2|TRBV9
CASSVGSSGGAETQYF
TGTGCCAGCAGCGTAGGTTCTAGCGGGGGAGCAGAGACCCAGTACTTC
>TRBJ1-5|.|.|TRBV6-1
CASSLEGRGNQPQHF
TGTGCCAGCAGTCTCGAGGGGAGGGGGAATCAGCCCCAGCATTTT
>TRBJ2-1|.|.|TRBV5-1
CASSLASEDNEQFF
TGCGCCAGCAGCTTGGCAAGCGAGGACAATGAGCAGTTCTTC
>TRBJ2-5|few|TRBD2|TRBV15
CATGRTSTQETQYF
TGTGCCACCGGTCGGACTAGCACCCAAGAGACCCAGTACTTC
>TRBJ1-2|once|.|TRBV5-6
CASSPQGYGYTF
TGTGCCAGCAGCCCACAGGGATATGGCTACACCTTC
>TRBJ2-1|.|.|TRBV7-2
CASSLMQGTYNEQFF
TGTGCCAGCAGCTTAATGCAGGGAACCTACAATGAGCAGTTCTTC
>TRBJ1-1|once|TRBD1|TRBV6-4
CASSVEGGAGTEAFF
TGTGCCAGCAGTGTTGAAGGGGGCGCAGGCACTGAAGCTTTCTTT
>TRBJ1-5|.|.|TRBV7-2
CASSLVGGGQPQHF
TGTGCCAGCAGCTTAGTAGGGGGGGGCCAGCCCCAGCATTTT
>TRBJ1-1|once|.|TRBV19
CASSIRRGKNTEAFF
TGTGCCAGTAGTATTCGCCGCGGGAAGAACACTGAAGCTTTCTTT
>TRBJ2-1|.|TRBD2|TRBV15
CATSRGYFFGQGLAGDDTYNEQFF
TGTGCCACCAGCAGAGGATACTTTTTCGGGCAAGGACTAGCGGGAGATGATACCTACAATGAGCAGTTCTTC
>TRBJ1-4|once|.|TRBV7-9
CASSSTGTTNEKLFF
TGTGCCAGCAGCTCCACCGGGACAACTAATGAAAAACTGTTTTTT
>TRBJ2-3|.|.|TRBV9
CASSPYVTDTQYF
TGTGCCAGCAGCCCTTATGTCACAGATACGCAGTATTTT
>TRBJ2-7|.|TRBD2|TRBV13
CASHQGLAGIRYEQYF
TGTGCCAGTCATCAAGGGCTAGCGGGGATTCGATACGAGCAGTACTTC
>TRBJ1-5|.|.|TRBV7-9
CASSLVGVGAQHF
TGTGCCAGCAGCTTAGTTGGGGTCGGGGCCCAGCATTTT
>TRBJ1-2|.|.|TRBV28
CASSYTAEEKGYTF
TGTGCCAGCAGCTACACCGCGGAAGAGAAAGGCTACACCTTC
>TRBJ2-3|few|TRBD1|TRBV5-6
CASSFLDRVGTDTQYF
TGTGCCAGCAGCTTCCTGGACAGGGTAGGGACAGATACGCAGTATTTT
>TRBJ2-7|.|.|TRBV19
CATKQSRDNSYEQYF
TGTGCCACCAAGCAAAGCCGGGACAACAGCTACGAGCAGTACTTC
>TRBJ2-7|.|TRBD2|TRBV9
CASTSREGRSDEQYF
TGTGCCAGCACCTCCCGGGAGGGGAGAAGCGACGAGCAGTACTTC
>TRBJ2-1|.|.|TRBV2
CASTVTGGTGGAYNEQFF
TGTGCCAGCACCGTCACAGGGGGGACGGGAGGTGCCTACAATGAGCAGTTCTTC
>TRBJ1-4|.|.|TRBV18
CASSYSGTGEEKLFF
TGTGCCAGCTCCTACTCCGGGACGGGGGAGGAAAAACTGTTTTTT
>TRBJ1-1|.|.|TRBV4-3
CASSPTPSAEAFF
TGCGCCAGCAGCCCAACGCCGTCAGCTGAAGCTTTCTTT
>TRBJ2-7|.|.|TRBV5-1
CASSSNRAPELHEQYF
TGCGCCAGCAGCTCGAACAGGGCGCCGGAGCTTCACGAGCAGTACTTC
>TRBJ1-1|.|.|TRBV5-1
CASSLVPGVTNTEAFF
TGCGCCAGCAGCTTGGTTCCAGGGGTAACGAACACTGAAGCTTTCTTT
>TRBJ1-6|once|.|TRBV7-2
CASSLALPPLHF
TGTGCCAGCAGCTTAGCCCTCCCCCCCCTCCACTTT
>TRBJ1-6|.|.|TRBV7-2
CASSSEARGGNSPLHF
TGTGCCAGCAGCTCAGAGGCCAGGGGAGGGAATTCACCCCTCCACTTT
>TRBJ1-2|.|TRBD1|TRBV7-9
CASSLPGQGFRWGYTF
TGTGCCAGCAGCTTACCGGGACAGGGATTTCGGTGGGGCTACACCTTC
>TRBJ1-1|.|TRBD1|TRBV5-1
CASSQRDRTMNTEAFF
TGCGCCAGCAGCCAAAGGGACAGGACAATGAACACTGAAGCTTTCTTT
>TRBJ2-7|.|.|TRBV7-2
CASRWTGGALSYEQYF
TGTGCCAGCAGATGGACAGGAGGGGCCCTATCCTACGAGCAGTACTTC
>TRBJ2-5|few|TRBD2|TRBV11-1
CASSHRASGTGQETQYF
TGTGCCAGCAGCCATAGGGCTAGCGGGACCGGGCAAGAGACCCAGTACTTC
>TRBJ1-1|few|.|TRBV14
CASSRTVNTEAFF
TGTGCCAGCAGCCGGACAGTCAACACTGAAGCTTTCTTT
>TRBJ2-3|.|.|TRBV7-6
CASSSQMQYF
TGTGCCAGCAGCTCCCAAATGCAGTATTTT
>TRBJ2-7|.|TRBD2|TRBV4-1
CASSLTSLPDSYEQYF
TGCGCCAGCAGCCTGACTAGCTTACCGGACTCCTACGAGCAGTACTTC
>TRBJ1-2|.|TRBD1|TRBV19
CASSIVRGTANYGYTF
TGTGCCAGTAGTATAGTTCGGGGGACAGCTAACTATGGCTACACCTTC
>TRBJ1-2|.|.|TRBV14
CASSQARVTTSRNYGYTF
TGTGCCAGCAGCCAAGCCAGGGTAACCACCTCCAGGAACTATGGCTACACCTTC
>TRBJ2-3|.|TRBD2|TRBV5-4
CASSSGLATDTQYF
TGTGCCAGCAGCTCGGGACTAGCGACAGATACGCAGTATTTT
>TRBJ2-2|.|.|TRBV5-4
CASSLDRLNTGELFF
TGTGCCAGCAGCTTGGACAGGCTGAACACCGGGGAGCTGTTTTTT
>TRBJ1-6|.|.|TRBV7-9
CASTPPLESPLHF
TGTGCCAGCACGCCGCCCTTGGAGTCACCCCTCCACTTT
>TRBJ2-7|.|.|TRBV2
CASGPLWTGSAGEQYF
TGTGCCAGCGGTCCTCTTTGGACAGGATCCGCGGGGGAGCAGTACTTC
>TRBJ2-3|.|TRBD1|TRBV28
CASRGRGQGDTQYF
TGTGCCAGCAGGGGCAGGGGGCAGGGAGATACGCAGTATTTT
>TRBJ2-7|.|TRBD2|TRBV5-4
CASSPAGGGEQYF
TGTGCCAGCAGCCCCGCGGGGGGCGGCGAGCAGTACTTC
>TRBJ1-4|.|.|TRBV6-5
CASSLQERNEKLFF
TGTGCCAGCAGCCTACAGGAGAGAAATGAAAAACTGTTTTTT
>TRBJ2-7|.|TRBD1|TRBV30
CAWDRGFSYEQYF
TGTGCCTGGGACAGGGGTTTCTCCTACGAGCAGTACTTC
>TRBJ2-7|.|TRBD1|TRBV5-6
CASSHSPGGGEQYF
TGTGCCAGCAGTCACTCCCCAGGGGGTGGCGAGCAGTACTTC
>TRBJ1-2|.|TRBD1|TRBV5-6
CASTEDRDRGNYGYTF
TGTGCCAGCACCGAGGACCGGGACAGGGGGAACTATGGCTACACCTTC
>TRBJ1-2|.|.|TRBV15
CATSRDLSSQRGYTF
TGTGCCACCAGCAGAGATCTTTCCTCTCAGCGTGGCTACACCTTC